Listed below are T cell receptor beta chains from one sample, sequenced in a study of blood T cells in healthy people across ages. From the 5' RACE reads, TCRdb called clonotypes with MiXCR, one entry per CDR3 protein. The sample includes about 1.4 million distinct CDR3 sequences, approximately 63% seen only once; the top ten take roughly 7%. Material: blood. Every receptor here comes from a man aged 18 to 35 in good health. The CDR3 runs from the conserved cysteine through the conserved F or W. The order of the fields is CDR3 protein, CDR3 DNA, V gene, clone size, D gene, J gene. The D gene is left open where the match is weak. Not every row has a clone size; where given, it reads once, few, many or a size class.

CDR3: CSASQDRGSDTQYF; DNA: TGCAGTGCTAGTCAGGACAGGGGGTCAGATACGCAGTATTTT; V: TRBV20-1; size: NA; D: TRBD1; J: TRBJ2-3
CDR3: CASSYSGFRGRRAFF; DNA: TGTGCCAGCAGTTACTCGGGGTTTAGGGGACGACGAGCTTTCTTT; V: TRBV6-5; size: NA; D: NA; J: TRBJ1-1
CDR3: CSAYTGTSGEYNEQFF; DNA: TGCAGTGCTTACACTGGGACTAGCGGGGAGTACAATGAGCAGTTCTTC; V: TRBV20-1; size: NA; D: TRBD2; J: TRBJ2-1
CDR3: CASSYSKGGPNGYTF; DNA: TGTGCCAGCAGTTACTCGAAGGGGGGACCAAATGGCTACACCTTC; V: TRBV6-2/TRBV6-3; size: NA; D: NA; J: TRBJ1-2
CDR3: CASSPSTDEQYF; DNA: TGTGCCAGCAGCCCTTCAACCGACGAGCAGTACTTC; V: TRBV7-9; size: few; D: NA; J: TRBJ2-7
CDR3: CASSLAWSTYEQYF; DNA: TGTGCCAGCAGCTTGGCCTGGTCTACCTACGAGCAGTACTTC; V: TRBV13; size: NA; D: NA; J: TRBJ2-7
CDR3: CASSQEPEIYGYTF; DNA: TGCGCCAGCAGCCAAGAGCCCGAGATCTATGGCTACACCTTC; V: TRBV4-1; size: few; D: NA; J: TRBJ1-2
CDR3: CASSPRVSADTQYF; DNA: TGTGCCAGCAGCCCCCGAGTATCGGCCGATACGCAGTATTTT; V: TRBV9; size: NA; D: NA; J: TRBJ2-3
CDR3: CASSFGQPYNEQFF; DNA: TGCGCCAGCAGCTTCGGACAGCCCTACAATGAGCAGTTCTTC; V: TRBV5-1; size: NA; D: NA; J: TRBJ2-1
CDR3: CASSQDLVGAVEQYF; DNA: TGCGCCAGCAGCCAAGATCTGGTAGGGGCTGTCGAGCAGTACTTC; V: TRBV4-1; size: NA; D: NA; J: TRBJ2-7
CDR3: CASSRSPGQGGNEQFF; DNA: TGTGCCAGCAGTCGTTCTCCGGGACAGGGTGGGAATGAGCAGTTCTTC; V: TRBV7-9; size: few; D: TRBD1; J: TRBJ2-1
CDR3: CATRTGTDTQYF; DNA: TGTGCCACCAGGACAGGGACAGATACGCAGTATTTT; V: TRBV15; size: NA; D: TRBD1; J: TRBJ2-3
CDR3: CASSSPGGSNSPLHF; DNA: TGTGCCAGCAGTTCCCCGGGCGGGAGTAATTCACCCCTCCACTTT; V: TRBV6-5; size: few; D: NA; J: TRBJ1-6
CDR3: CSAREENSYEQYF; DNA: TGCAGTGCTAGAGAGGAGAACTCCTACGAGCAGTACTTC; V: TRBV20-1; size: NA; D: NA; J: TRBJ2-7
CDR3: CASSQVGTGGVYEQYF; DNA: TGCGCCAGCAGCCAAGTGGGGACAGGGGGTGTCTACGAGCAGTACTTC; V: TRBV4-1; size: NA; D: TRBD1; J: TRBJ2-7
CDR3: CASSDTGTGGTEAFF; DNA: TGTGCCAGCAGTGATACCGGGACAGGGGGCACTGAAGCTTTCTTT; V: TRBV6-6; size: NA; D: TRBD1; J: TRBJ1-1
CDR3: CASSPSGDVYNYGYTF; DNA: TGTGCCAGCAGTCCGTCGGGGGACGTCTATAACTATGGCTACACCTTC; V: TRBV28; size: NA; D: NA; J: TRBJ1-2
CDR3: CASSQTGFSNQPQHF; DNA: TGTGCCAGCAGTCAGACAGGGTTTAGCAATCAGCCCCAGCATTTT; V: TRBV27; size: NA; D: TRBD1; J: TRBJ1-5
CDR3: CASSKASGRFYNEQFF; DNA: TGTGCCAGCAGCAAAGCCTCGGGACGGTTCTACAATGAGCAGTTCTTC; V: TRBV21-1; size: NA; D: NA; J: TRBJ2-1
CDR3: CASSKGGRQGLYGYTF; DNA: TGTGCCAGCAGCAAGGGGGGTCGGCAGGGGCTCTATGGCTACACCTTC; V: TRBV7-8; size: once; D: NA; J: TRBJ1-2
CDR3: CASSWTGRYTEAFF; DNA: TGTGCCAGCAGCTGGACAGGAAGGTACACTGAAGCTTTCTTT; V: TRBV5-6; size: NA; D: TRBD1; J: TRBJ1-1
CDR3: CSVDKTNTGELFF; DNA: TGCAGCGTTGACAAAACGAACACCGGGGAGCTGTTTTTT; V: TRBV29-1; size: NA; D: NA; J: TRBJ2-2
CDR3: CASSLVQGGTGGSNEQFF; DNA: TGTGCCAGCAGCTTAGTCCAAGGCGGGACAGGGGGGTCCAATGAGCAGTTCTTC; V: TRBV11-2; size: NA; D: TRBD1; J: TRBJ2-1
CDR3: CASSLATSGRVRTDTQYF; DNA: TGTGCCAGCAGCTTAGCGACTAGCGGGAGGGTCAGAACAGATACGCAGTATTTT; V: TRBV7-2; size: NA; D: TRBD2; J: TRBJ2-3
CDR3: CSAREDGTGALYGYTF; DNA: TGCAGTGCTAGAGAGGACGGGACAGGGGCATTGTATGGCTACACCTTC; V: TRBV20-1; size: NA; D: TRBD1; J: TRBJ1-2
CDR3: CASSYSSSSGAPFPLHF; DNA: TGTGCCAGCAGTTACTCCTCGTCAAGCGGGGCCCCTTTTCCCCTCCACTTT; V: TRBV6-5; size: NA; D: NA; J: TRBJ1-6
CDR3: CASSLVAGVIQETQYF; DNA: TGTGCCAGCAGTTTAGTTGCAGGGGTCATACAAGAGACCCAGTACTTC; V: TRBV27; size: NA; D: NA; J: TRBJ2-5
CDR3: CASRSWENTEAFF; DNA: TGTGCCAGCAGATCCTGGGAGAACACTGAAGCTTTCTTT; V: TRBV5-5; size: once; D: NA; J: TRBJ1-1
CDR3: CASSATGGKQFF; DNA: TGCGCCAGCAGCGCGACAGGGGGTAAGCAGTTCTTC; V: TRBV5-1; size: NA; D: TRBD1; J: TRBJ2-1
CDR3: CATSDSGLAGVETQYF; DNA: TGTGCCACCAGTGATTCCGGACTAGCGGGAGTGGAGACCCAGTACTTC; V: TRBV24-1; size: few; D: TRBD2; J: TRBJ2-5
CDR3: CASSQLVVNYEQYF; DNA: TGTGCCAGCAGCCAACTAGTAGTGAACTACGAGCAGTACTTC; V: TRBV13; size: NA; D: NA; J: TRBJ2-7
CDR3: CASSEAAGSSGNTIYF; DNA: TGTGCCAGCAGTGAAGCCGCAGGGAGCTCTGGAAACACCATATATTTT; V: TRBV6-1; size: NA; D: NA; J: TRBJ1-3
CDR3: CATLPATHSYEQYF; DNA: TGTGCCACCCTACCAGCCACCCACTCCTACGAGCAGTACTTC; V: TRBV6-2/TRBV6-3; size: few; D: NA; J: TRBJ2-7
CDR3: CASSDATGWTEAFF; DNA: TGTGCCAGCAGTGATGCGACAGGGTGGACTGAAGCTTTCTTT; V: TRBV25-1; size: few; D: TRBD1; J: TRBJ1-1
CDR3: CATGSKNIQYF; DNA: TGTGCCACCGGGTCCAAAAACATTCAGTACTTC; V: TRBV7-2; size: NA; D: NA; J: TRBJ2-4
CDR3: CASSQESDTQYF; DNA: TGTGCCAGCAGCCAAGAATCTGATACGCAGTATTTT; V: TRBV3-1; size: few; D: NA; J: TRBJ2-3
CDR3: CASTSGQRYGYTF; DNA: TGCGCCAGCACCTCAGGGCAGCGATATGGCTACACCTTC; V: TRBV10-2; size: once; D: NA; J: TRBJ1-2
CDR3: CATMDRNGPETQYF; DNA: TGTGCCACGATGGACAGAAACGGGCCAGAGACCCAGTACTTC; V: TRBV28; size: NA; D: NA; J: TRBJ2-5
CDR3: CASSQSGARGSYNEQFF; DNA: TGCGCCAGCAGCCAATCCGGGGCCCGGGGCTCCTACAATGAGCAGTTCTTC; V: TRBV4-3; size: few; D: NA; J: TRBJ2-1
CDR3: CASSAISGANVLTF; DNA: TGTGCCAGCAGCGCCATCTCTGGGGCCAACGTCCTGACTTTC; V: TRBV7-2; size: once; D: NA; J: TRBJ2-6
CDR3: CASSSLAGGHGVQFF; DNA: TGTGCCAGCAGCTCACTAGCGGGGGGTCACGGCGTGCAGTTCTTC; V: TRBV12-3/TRBV12-4; size: few; D: TRBD2; J: TRBJ2-1
CDR3: CSAEPRGGDNQPQHF; DNA: TGCAGCGCCGAGCCCAGGGGAGGGGACAATCAGCCCCAGCATTTT; V: TRBV29-1; size: few; D: NA; J: TRBJ1-5
CDR3: CASSTGVNTGELFF; DNA: TGCGCCAGCTCTACAGGGGTGAACACCGGGGAGCTGTTTTTT; V: TRBV4-1; size: NA; D: TRBD1; J: TRBJ2-2
CDR3: CASNLQGLEQYF; DNA: TGTGCCAGCAATCTACAGGGTCTGGAGCAGTACTTC; V: TRBV2; size: NA; D: NA; J: TRBJ2-5
CDR3: CASSLPPSGRTNTGELFF; DNA: TGTGCCAGCAGCTTACCGCCCTCGGGGCGCACGAACACCGGGGAGCTGTTTTTT; V: TRBV7-9; size: NA; D: NA; J: TRBJ2-2
CDR3: CASSFRDTSGYTF; DNA: TGTGCCAGCAGCTTCCGGGACACATCTGGCTACACCTTC; V: TRBV12-3/TRBV12-4; size: NA; D: NA; J: TRBJ1-2
CDR3: CAISGRTSGHNEQFF; DNA: TGTGCCATCAGTGGGCGGACTAGCGGCCACAATGAGCAGTTCTTC; V: TRBV10-3; size: NA; D: TRBD2; J: TRBJ2-1
CDR3: CASSNRVQETQYF; DNA: TGTGCCAGCAGTAACAGGGTTCAAGAGACCCAGTACTTC; V: TRBV2; size: few; D: NA; J: TRBJ2-5
CDR3: CASLTRADGYTF; DNA: TGTGCCAGCCTAACCCGGGCAGATGGCTACACCTTC; V: TRBV2; size: once; D: NA; J: TRBJ1-2
CDR3: CVSSFGTEAFF; DNA: TGTGTCAGCAGCTTTGGTACTGAAGCTTTCTTT; V: TRBV5-5; size: NA; D: NA; J: TRBJ1-1
CDR3: CASSFSASGAYEQYF; DNA: TGTGCCAGCAGTTTTTCGGCTAGCGGAGCCTACGAGCAGTACTTC; V: TRBV27; size: NA; D: TRBD2; J: TRBJ2-7
CDR3: CSARPTGLAGEKQFF; DNA: TGCAGTGCTAGACCCACGGGACTAGCGGGAGAAAAGCAGTTCTTC; V: TRBV20-1; size: few; D: TRBD2; J: TRBJ2-1
CDR3: CASSGQTAISYGYTF; DNA: TGTGCCAGCAGTGGTCAGACCGCCATCTCCTATGGCTACACCTTC; V: TRBV25-1; size: NA; D: NA; J: TRBJ1-2
CDR3: CASRLTFSGRPQVYEQYF; DNA: TGCGCCAGCAGACTTACTTTTAGCGGGAGGCCCCAGGTCTACGAGCAGTACTTC; V: TRBV4-1; size: NA; D: TRBD2; J: TRBJ2-7
CDR3: CASSLDPSGYNEQFF; DNA: TGTGCCAGCAGTTTAGATCCGAGTGGGTACAATGAGCAGTTCTTC; V: TRBV12-3/TRBV12-4; size: few; D: NA; J: TRBJ2-1